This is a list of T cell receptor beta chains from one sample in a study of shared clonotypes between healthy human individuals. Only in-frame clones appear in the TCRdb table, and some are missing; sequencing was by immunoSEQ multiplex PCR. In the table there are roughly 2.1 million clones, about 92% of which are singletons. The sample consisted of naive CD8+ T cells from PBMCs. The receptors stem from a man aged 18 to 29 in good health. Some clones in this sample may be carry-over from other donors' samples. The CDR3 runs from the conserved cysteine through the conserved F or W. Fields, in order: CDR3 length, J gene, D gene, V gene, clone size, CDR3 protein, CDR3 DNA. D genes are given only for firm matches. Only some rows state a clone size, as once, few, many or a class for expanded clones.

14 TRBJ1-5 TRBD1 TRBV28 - CASSSDRGHQPQHF TGTGCCAGCAGTTCCGACAGGGGACATCAGCCCCAGCATTTT
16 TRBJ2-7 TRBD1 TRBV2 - CATTGAGQGGTYEQYF TGTGCCACCACAGGGGCAGGTCAAGGAGGAACCTACGAGCAGTACTTC
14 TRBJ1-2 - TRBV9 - CASSVGTENYGYTF TGTGCCAGCAGCGTAGGGACAGAGAACTATGGCTACACCTTC
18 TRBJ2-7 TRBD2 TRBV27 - CASSLSGLAGPRSYEQYF TGTGCCAGCAGTTTATCGGGACTAGCGGGTCCGCGGTCCTACGAGCAGTACTTC
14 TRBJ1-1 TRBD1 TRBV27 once CASNIQGASTEAFF TGTGCCAGCAACATACAGGGGGCGTCGACTGAAGCTTTCTTT
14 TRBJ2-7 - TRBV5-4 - CASSLMGLSYEQYF TGTGCCAGCAGCTTGATGGGACTCAGCTACGAGCAGTACTTC
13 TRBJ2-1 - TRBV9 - CASSVVDRYEQFF TGTGCCAGCAGCGTAGTAGATAGGTATGAGCAGTTCTTC
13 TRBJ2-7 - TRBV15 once CATRESATYEQYF TGTGCCACAAGGGAATCGGCAACCTACGAGCAGTACTTC
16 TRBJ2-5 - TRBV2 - CASSPPRRASSETQYF TGTGCCAGCAGTCCCCCAAGGCGGGCTAGCTCGGAGACCCAGTACTTC
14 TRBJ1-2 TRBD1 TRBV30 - CAWSVRHRGYGYTF TGTGCCTGGAGTGTACGGCACAGGGGCTATGGCTACACCTTC
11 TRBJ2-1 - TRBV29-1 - CSIRSYNEQFF TGCAGCATTAGATCCTACAATGAGCAGTTCTTC
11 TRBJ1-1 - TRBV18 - CASSPGREAFF TGTGCCAGCTCACCTGGCAGAGAAGCTTTCTTT
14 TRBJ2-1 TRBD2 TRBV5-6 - CASRFSGSYNEQFF TGTGCCAGCAGATTTAGCGGGAGTTACAATGAGCAGTTCTTC
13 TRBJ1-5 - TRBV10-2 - CASSEGRWQPQHF TGCGCCAGCAGTGAGGGGCGGTGGCAGCCCCAGCATTTT
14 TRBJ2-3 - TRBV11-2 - CASSPGPYTDTQYF TGTGCCAGCAGCCCCGGGCCATACACAGATACGCAGTATTTT
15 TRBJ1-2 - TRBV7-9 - CASSAITSSNYGYTF TGTGCCAGCAGCGCTATCACCTCTAGCAACTATGGCTACACCTTC
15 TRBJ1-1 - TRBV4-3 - CASSQDWKGGAEAFF TGCGCCAGCAGCCAAGATTGGAAGGGAGGTGCTGAAGCTTTCTTT
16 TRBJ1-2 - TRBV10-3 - CAISESGGTGPYGYTF TGTGCCATCAGTGAGTCGGGGGGTACAGGGCCCTATGGCTACACCTTC
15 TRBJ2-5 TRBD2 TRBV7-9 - CASSPRVSGEETQYF TGTGCCAGCAGCCCCCGTGTTAGCGGGGAAGAGACCCAGTACTTC
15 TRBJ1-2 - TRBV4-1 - CASSQAGRAGNGYTF TGCGCCAGCAGCCAAGCAGGCAGGGCGGGTAATGGCTACACCTTC
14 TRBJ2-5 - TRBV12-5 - CASGGLLGDETQYF TGTGCTAGTGGTGGCCTTTTGGGTGATGAGACCCAGTACTTC
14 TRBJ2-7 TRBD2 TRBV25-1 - CASSDGGRGGEQYF TGTGCCAGCAGTGATGGAGGGAGGGGTGGCGAGCAGTACTTC
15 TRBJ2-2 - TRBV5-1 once CASSRDHGNTGELFF TGCGCCAGCAGTCGGGACCATGGGAACACCGGGGAGCTGTTTTTT
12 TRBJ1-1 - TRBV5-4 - CASSLGPYEAFF TGTGCCAGCAGCTTGGGACCTTATGAAGCTTTCTTT
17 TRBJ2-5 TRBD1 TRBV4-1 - CASSQVFRDRVQETQYF TGCGCCAGCAGCCAAGTCTTCCGGGACAGGGTCCAAGAGACCCAGTACTTC
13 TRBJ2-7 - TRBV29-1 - CSVEGGTPYEQYF TGCAGCGTTGAGGGAGGGACACCCTACGAGCAGTACTTT
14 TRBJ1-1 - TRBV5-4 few CASSLADAAAEAFF TGTGCCAGCAGCTTGGCCGATGCCGCAGCTGAAGCTTTCTTT
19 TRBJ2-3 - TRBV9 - CASSAPLYVPTSSTDTQYF TGTGCCAGCAGCGCCCCGTTATATGTACCAACCTCTAGCACAGATACGCAGTATTTT
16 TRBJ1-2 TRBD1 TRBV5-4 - CASSLVTGGARGGYTF TGTGCCAGCAGCTTGGTGACAGGGGGCGCGAGGGGTGGCTACACCTTC
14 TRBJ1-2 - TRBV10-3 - CAASRDRRNYGYTF TGTGCCGCCTCACGGGACCGGCGGAACTATGGCTACACCTTC
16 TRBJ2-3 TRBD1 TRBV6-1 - CASSEHRGTGTDTQYF TGTGCCAGCAGTGAACACAGGGGGACTGGCACAGATACGCAGTATTTT
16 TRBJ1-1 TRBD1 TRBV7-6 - CASSRSPGQLNTEAFF TGTGCCAGCAGCCGGAGCCCGGGACAGTTAAACACTGAAGCTTTCTTT
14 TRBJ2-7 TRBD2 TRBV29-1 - CSVEVIAGDYEQYF TGCAGCGTTGAGGTAATAGCGGGAGACTACGAGCAGTACTTC
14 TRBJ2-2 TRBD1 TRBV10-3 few CANRESQGAGELFF TGTGCCAACCGCGAATCACAGGGGGCTGGGGAGCTGTTTTTT
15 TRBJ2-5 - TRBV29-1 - CSVLGGGLKEETQYF TGCAGCGTCCTCGGAGGGGGTCTCAAAGAAGAGACCCAGTACTTC
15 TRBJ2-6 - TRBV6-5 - CASSPREDGANVLTF TGTGCCAGCAGTCCCCGGGAAGACGGGGCCAACGTCCTGACTTTC
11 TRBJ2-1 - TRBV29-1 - CSALKELEQFF TGCAGCGCGTTAAAAGAGCTTGAGCAGTTCTTC
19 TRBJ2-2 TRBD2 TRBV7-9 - CASSLGRASGIKGAGELFF TGTGCCAGCAGCTTAGGCAGAGCGAGCGGGATCAAAGGGGCCGGGGAGCTGTTTTTT
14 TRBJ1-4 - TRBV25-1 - CASSTSAGGEKLFF TGTGCCAGCAGTACCTCCGCGGGGGGCGAAAAACTGTTTTTT
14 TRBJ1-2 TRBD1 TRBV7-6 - CASSPGTGWIGYTF TGTGCCAGCAGCCCTGGGACAGGGTGGATTGGCTACACCTTC
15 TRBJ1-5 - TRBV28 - CASRDYPHGNQPQHF TGTGCCAGCAGAGATTACCCTCACGGCAATCAGCCCCAGCATTTT
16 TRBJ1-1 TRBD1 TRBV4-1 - CASSQPGQGPNTEAFF TGCGCCAGCAGCCAGCCGGGACAGGGACCAAACACTGAAGCTTTCTTT
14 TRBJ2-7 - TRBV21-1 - CASPPGTGYYEQYF TGTGCCAGCCCCCCCGGGACAGGTTACTACGAGCAGTACTTC
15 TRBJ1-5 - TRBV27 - CASSLQYYSNQPQHF TGTGCCAGCAGTCTGCAGTATTATAGCAATCAGCCCCAGCATTTT
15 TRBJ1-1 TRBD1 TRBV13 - CASSLGQGVYTEAFF TGTGCCAGCAGCTTAGGCCAGGGGGTGTACACTGAAGCTTTCTTT
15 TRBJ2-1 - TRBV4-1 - CASSQVSSFYNEQFF TGCGCCAGCAGCCAAGTGTCTAGTTTCTACAATGAGCAGTTCTTC
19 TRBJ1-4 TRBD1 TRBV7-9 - CASSFPGTVGLFPNEKLFF TGTGCCAGCAGCTTTCCCGGGACAGTCGGCCTCTTTCCTAATGAAAAACTGTTTTTT
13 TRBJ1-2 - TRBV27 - CASSSTGLYGYTF TGTGCCAGCAGTTCCACAGGACTCTATGGCTACACCTTC
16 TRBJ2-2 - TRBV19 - CASSIGVQGWTGELFF TGTGCCAGTAGTATAGGGGTCCAGGGATGGACCGGGGAGCTGTTTTTT
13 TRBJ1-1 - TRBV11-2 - CASRRAGNTEAFF TGTGCCAGCAGGAGGGCAGGGAACACTGAAGCTTTCTTT
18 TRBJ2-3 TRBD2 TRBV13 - CASSLGLGTSGSTDTQYF TGTGCCAGCAGCTTGGGTTTGGGCACTAGCGGAAGCACAGATACGCAGTATTTT
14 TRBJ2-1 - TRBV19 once CASSTGGTHNEQFF TGTGCCAGTAGCACAGGAGGGACACACAATGAGCAGTTCTTC
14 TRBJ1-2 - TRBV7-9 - CATTAGNLNYGYTF TGTGCCACCACGGCAGGGAACCTTAACTATGGCTACACCTTC
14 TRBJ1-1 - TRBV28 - CASRIGGENTEAFF TGTGCCAGCAGGATCGGGGGGGAGAACACTGAAGCTTTCTTT